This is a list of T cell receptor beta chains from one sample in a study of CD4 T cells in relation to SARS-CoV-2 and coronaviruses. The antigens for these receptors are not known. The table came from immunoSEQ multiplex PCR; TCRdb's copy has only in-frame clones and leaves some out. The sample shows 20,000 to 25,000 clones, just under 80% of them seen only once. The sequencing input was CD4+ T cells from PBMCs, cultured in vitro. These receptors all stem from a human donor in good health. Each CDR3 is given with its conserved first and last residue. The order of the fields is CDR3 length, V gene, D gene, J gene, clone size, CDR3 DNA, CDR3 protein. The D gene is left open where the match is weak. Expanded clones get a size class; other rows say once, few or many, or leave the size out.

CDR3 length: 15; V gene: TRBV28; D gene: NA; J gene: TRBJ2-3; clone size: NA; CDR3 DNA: TGTGCCAGCAGTTTATCAGGCCCTAGCACAGATACGCAGTATTTT; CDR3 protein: CASSLSGPSTDTQYF
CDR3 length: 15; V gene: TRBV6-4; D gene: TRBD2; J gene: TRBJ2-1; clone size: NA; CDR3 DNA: TGTGCCAGCAGTGACTCTAGCGGGAGTTACAATGAGCAGTTCTTC; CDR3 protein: CASSDSSGSYNEQFF
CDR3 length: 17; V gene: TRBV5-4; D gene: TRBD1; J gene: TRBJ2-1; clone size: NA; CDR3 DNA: TGTGCCAGCAGCCTCATTCAAAGGGACAGGGGCTACAATGAGCAGTTCTTC; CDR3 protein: CASSLIQRDRGYNEQFF
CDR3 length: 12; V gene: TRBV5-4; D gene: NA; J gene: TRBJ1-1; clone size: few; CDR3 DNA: TGTGCCAGCAGCTTGAGCGGCACTGAAGCTTTCTTT; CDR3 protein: CASSLSGTEAFF
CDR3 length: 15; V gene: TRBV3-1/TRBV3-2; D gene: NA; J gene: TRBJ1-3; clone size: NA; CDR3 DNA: TGTGCCAGCAGCCTACGAGCTGCAGGGGGAAACACCATATATTTT; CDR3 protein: CASSLRAAGGNTIYF
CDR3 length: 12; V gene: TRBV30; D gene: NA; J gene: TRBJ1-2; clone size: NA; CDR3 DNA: TGTGCCTGGAGTTTGGCAAGTTGGGGCTACACCTTC; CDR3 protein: CAWSLASWGYTF
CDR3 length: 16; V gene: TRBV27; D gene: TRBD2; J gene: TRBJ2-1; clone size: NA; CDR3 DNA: TGTGCCAGCAGTCCAGGACTAGCGGGAGAATTCCTTGAGCAGTTCTTC; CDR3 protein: CASSPGLAGEFLEQFF
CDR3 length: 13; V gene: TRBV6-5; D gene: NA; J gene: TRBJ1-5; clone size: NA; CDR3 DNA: TGTGCCAGTAGGCAGAATAGCAATCAGCCCCAGCATTTT; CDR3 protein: CASRQNSNQPQHF
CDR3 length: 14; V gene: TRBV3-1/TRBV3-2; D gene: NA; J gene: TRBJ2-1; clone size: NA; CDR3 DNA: TGTGCCAGCAGCCCACAGACTAGATACAATGAGCAGTTCTTC; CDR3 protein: CASSPQTRYNEQFF
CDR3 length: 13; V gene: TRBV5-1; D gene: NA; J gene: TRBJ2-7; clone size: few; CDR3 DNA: TGCGCCAGCAGCTTGGTGCTCAGCGGCGAGCAGTACTTC; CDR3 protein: CASSLVLSGEQYF
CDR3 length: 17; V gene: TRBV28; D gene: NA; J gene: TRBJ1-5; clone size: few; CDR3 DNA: TGTGCCAGCAGTTTGAGCCCCGACGGGGTGGGCAATCAGCCCCAGCATTTT; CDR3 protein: CASSLSPDGVGNQPQHF
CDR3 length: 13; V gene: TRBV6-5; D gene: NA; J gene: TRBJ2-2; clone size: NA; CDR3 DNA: TGTGCCAGCAAGAAGGCGAACACCGGGGAGCTGTTTTTT; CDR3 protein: CASKKANTGELFF
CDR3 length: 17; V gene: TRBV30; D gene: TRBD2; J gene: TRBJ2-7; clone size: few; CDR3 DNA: TGTGCCTGGAGGGGGGGAAGCGGGAAGGATAGGGCCTACGAGCAGTACTTC; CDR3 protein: CAWRGGSGKDRAYEQYF
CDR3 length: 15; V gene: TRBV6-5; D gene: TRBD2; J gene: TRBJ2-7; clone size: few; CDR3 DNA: TGTGCCAGCAGTAATAGCGGGGCGAGCTCCTACGAGCAGTACTTC; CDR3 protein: CASSNSGASSYEQYF
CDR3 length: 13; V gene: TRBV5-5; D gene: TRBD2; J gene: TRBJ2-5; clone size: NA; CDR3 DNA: TGTGCCAGCAGCTTTGGGGGGGAAGAGACCCAGTACTTC; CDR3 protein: CASSFGGEETQYF
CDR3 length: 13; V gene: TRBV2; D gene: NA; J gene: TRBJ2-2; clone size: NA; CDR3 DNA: TGTGCCAGCAGTGAACTTGGTACTGGGGAGCTGTTTTTT; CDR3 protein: CASSELGTGELFF
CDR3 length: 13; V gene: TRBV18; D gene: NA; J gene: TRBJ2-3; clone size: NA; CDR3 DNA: TGTGCCAGCTCACCCGCTGGATCAGATACGCAGTATTTT; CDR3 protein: CASSPAGSDTQYF
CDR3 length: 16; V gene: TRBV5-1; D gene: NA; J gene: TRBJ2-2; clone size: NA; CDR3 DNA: TGCGCCAGCAGCCCCGACAGAATCGCGAACACCGGGGAGCTGTTTTTT; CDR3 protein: CASSPDRIANTGELFF
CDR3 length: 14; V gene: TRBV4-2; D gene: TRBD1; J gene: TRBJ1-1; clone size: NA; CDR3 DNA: TGTGCCAGCAGCCAAGAATGGGACAGGGAACGTGCTTTCTTT; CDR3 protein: CASSQEWDRERAFF
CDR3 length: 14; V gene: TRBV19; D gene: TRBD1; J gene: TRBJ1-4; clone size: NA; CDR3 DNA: TGTGCCAGTAGTTCGCAGACAGGGGATGAAAAACTGTTTTTT; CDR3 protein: CASSSQTGDEKLFF
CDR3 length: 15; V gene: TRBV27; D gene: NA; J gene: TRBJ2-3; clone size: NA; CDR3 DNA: TGTGCCAGCAGAACGGGAGACGGGAGCACAGATACGCAGTATTTT; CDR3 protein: CASRTGDGSTDTQYF
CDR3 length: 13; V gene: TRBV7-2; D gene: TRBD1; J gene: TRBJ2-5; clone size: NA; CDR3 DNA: TGTGCCAGCAGCTTGACAGGGGAGGAGACCCAGTACTTC; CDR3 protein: CASSLTGEETQYF
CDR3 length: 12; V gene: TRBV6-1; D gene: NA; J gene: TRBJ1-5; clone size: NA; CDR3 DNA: TGTGCCAGCAGTGATAGCAATCAGCCCCAGCATTTT; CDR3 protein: CASSDSNQPQHF
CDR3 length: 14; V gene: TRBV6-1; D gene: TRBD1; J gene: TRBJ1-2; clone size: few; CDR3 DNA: TGTGCCAGCAGTGAAGTTAGGGGGCAGGGTGGCTACACCTTC; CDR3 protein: CASSEVRGQGGYTF
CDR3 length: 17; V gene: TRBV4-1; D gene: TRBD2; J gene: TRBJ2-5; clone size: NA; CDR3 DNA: TGCGCCAGCAGCCAATCCGGCTTGCGGGAGAGGATGGAGACCCAGTACTTC; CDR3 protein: CASSQSGLRERMETQYF
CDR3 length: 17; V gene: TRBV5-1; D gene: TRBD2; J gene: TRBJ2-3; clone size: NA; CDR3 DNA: TGCGCCAGCAGCACCGGGACTAGCGGGGTGAGCACAGATACGCAGTATTTT; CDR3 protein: CASSTGTSGVSTDTQYF
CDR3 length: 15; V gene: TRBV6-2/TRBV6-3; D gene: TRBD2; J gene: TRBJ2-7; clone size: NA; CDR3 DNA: TGTGCCAGCAGTCAACGAGCTGATAGCGGGTACGAGCAGTACTTC; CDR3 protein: CASSQRADSGYEQYF
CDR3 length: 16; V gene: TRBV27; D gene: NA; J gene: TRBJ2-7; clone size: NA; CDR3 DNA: TGTGCCAGCAGTGTCCTCCGGGTCAAGGCCCTCTACGAGCAGTACTTC; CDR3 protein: CASSVLRVKALYEQYF
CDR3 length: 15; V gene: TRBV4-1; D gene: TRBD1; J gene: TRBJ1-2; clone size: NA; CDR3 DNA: TGCGCCAGCAGCCCCATGACAGGGTCTAACTATGGCTACACCTTC; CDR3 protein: CASSPMTGSNYGYTF
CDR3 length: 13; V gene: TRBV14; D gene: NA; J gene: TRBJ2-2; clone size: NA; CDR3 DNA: TGTGCCAGCAGCGCTTACGGTATCGGGGAGCTGTTTTTT; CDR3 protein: CASSAYGIGELFF
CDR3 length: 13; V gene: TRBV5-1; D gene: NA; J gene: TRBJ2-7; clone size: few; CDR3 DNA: TGCGCCAGCAGCTATGCCTTCGGGTACGAGCAGTACTTC; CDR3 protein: CASSYAFGYEQYF
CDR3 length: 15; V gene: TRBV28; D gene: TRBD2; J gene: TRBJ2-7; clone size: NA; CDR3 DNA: TGTGCCAGCAGTCCCTGGACTAGCCCCTCCTACGAGCAGTACTTC; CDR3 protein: CASSPWTSPSYEQYF
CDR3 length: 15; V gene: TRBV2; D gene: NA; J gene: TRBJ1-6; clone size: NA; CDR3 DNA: TGTGCCAGCCGAGAAGGGAATGTTGCCAATTCACCCCTCCACTTT; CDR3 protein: CASREGNVANSPLHF
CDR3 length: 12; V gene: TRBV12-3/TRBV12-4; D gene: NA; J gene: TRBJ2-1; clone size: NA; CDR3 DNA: TGTGCCAGCAGTTTACAGGGACGTGAGCAGTTCTTC; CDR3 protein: CASSLQGREQFF
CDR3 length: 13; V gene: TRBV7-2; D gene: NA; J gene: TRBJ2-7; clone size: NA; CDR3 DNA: TGTGCCAGCAGCTTAGATAGGGGCTCTCGGCAGTACTTC; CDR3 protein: CASSLDRGSRQYF
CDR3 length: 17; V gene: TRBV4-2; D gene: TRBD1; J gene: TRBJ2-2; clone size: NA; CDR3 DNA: TGTGCCAGCAGCCAGAGAGGACAGGGGTCGAACACCGGGGAGCTGTTTTTT; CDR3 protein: CASSQRGQGSNTGELFF
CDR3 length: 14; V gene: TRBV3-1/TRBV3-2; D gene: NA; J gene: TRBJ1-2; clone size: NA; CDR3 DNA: TGTGCCAGCAGCCATAACGGGTTCGGCTATGGCTACACCTTC; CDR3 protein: CASSHNGFGYGYTF
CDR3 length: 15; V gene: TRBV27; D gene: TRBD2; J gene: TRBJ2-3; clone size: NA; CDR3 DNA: TGTGCCAGCAGTTCCGGGACTAGCGGGCTACCCACGCAGTATTTT; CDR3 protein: CASSSGTSGLPTQYF
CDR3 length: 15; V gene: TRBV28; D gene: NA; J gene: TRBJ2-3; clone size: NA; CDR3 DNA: TGTGCCAGCACCTTCCCCACAGGGACGCCAGATACGCAGTATTTT; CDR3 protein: CASTFPTGTPDTQYF
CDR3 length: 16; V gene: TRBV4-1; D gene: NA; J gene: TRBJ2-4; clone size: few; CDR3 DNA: TGCGCCAGCAGCCAAGAAACTCTGCTAGCCAAAAACATTCAGTACTTC; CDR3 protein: CASSQETLLAKNIQYF
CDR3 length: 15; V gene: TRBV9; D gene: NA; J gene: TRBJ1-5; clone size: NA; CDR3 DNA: TGTGCCAGCAGCGTACGGGGGGAGGAGGATCAGCCCCAGCATTTT; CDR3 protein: CASSVRGEEDQPQHF
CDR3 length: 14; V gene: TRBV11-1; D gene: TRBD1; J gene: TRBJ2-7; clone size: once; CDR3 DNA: TGTGCCAGCAGCCTACAGGGGATTGCCTACGAGCAGTACTTC; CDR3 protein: CASSLQGIAYEQYF
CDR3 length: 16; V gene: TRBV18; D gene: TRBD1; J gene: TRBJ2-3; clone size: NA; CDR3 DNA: TGTGCCAGCTCACCGACAGGGGGTTTACTCACAGATACGCAGTATTTT; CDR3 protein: CASSPTGGLLTDTQYF
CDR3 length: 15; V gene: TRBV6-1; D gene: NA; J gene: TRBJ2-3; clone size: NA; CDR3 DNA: TGTGCCAGCAGTGAATTTGGGGGTCGTGCAGATACGCAGTATTTT; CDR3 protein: CASSEFGGRADTQYF
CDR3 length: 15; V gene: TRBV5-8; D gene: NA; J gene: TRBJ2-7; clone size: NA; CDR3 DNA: TGTGCCAGCAGCCTGCGGGGCGTGAGACCCTACGAGCAGTACTTC; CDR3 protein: CASSLRGVRPYEQYF
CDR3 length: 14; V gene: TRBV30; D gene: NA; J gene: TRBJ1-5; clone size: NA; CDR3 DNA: TGTGCCTGGAGTGTACGTACAGGCAATCAGCCCCAGCATTTT; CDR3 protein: CAWSVRTGNQPQHF
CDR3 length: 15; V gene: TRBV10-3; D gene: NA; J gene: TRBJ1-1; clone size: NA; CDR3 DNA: TGTGCCATCAGTGAGAATGAGGTTACCGGAGGTGAAGCTTTCTTT; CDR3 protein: CAISENEVTGGEAFF